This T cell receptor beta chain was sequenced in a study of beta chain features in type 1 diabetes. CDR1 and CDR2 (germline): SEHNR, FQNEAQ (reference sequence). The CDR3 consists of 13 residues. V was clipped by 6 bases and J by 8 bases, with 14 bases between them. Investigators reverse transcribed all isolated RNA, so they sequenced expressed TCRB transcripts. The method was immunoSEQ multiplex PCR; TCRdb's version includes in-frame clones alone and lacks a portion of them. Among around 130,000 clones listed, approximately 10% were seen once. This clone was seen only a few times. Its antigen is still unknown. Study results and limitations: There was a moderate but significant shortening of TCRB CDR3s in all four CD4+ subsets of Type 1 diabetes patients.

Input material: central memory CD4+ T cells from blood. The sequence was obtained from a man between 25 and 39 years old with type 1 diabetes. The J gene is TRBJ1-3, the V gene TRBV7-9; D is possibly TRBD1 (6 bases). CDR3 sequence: CASSSGRTDTIYF. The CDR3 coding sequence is TGTGCCAGCAGTAGTGGACGGACAGACACCATATATTTT. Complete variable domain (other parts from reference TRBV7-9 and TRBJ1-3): DTGVSQNPRHKITKRGQNVTFRCDPISEHNRLYWYRQTLGQGPEFLTYFQNEAQLEKSRLLSDRFSAERPKGSFSTLEIQRTEQGDSAMYLCASSSGRTDTIYFGEGSWLTVV.